One and the same sample provided the 23 T cell receptor beta chains below, sequenced in a study of monozygotic twins with cystic fibrosis. The table came from immunoSEQ multiplex PCR; TCRdb's copy has only in-frame clones and leaves some out. The repertoire holds tens of thousands of clones, with 92% as singletons. Specimen: blood. Every receptor here comes from a girl aged 2-10 years with cystic fibrosis.

The chain joins TRBV30 to TRBJ1-1; 9 bases line up with TRBD1. From germline, CDR1 is GTSNPN and CDR2 SVGIG (reference sequence). The CDR3 runs to 16 residues. V trimming: 3 bases; J trimming: 5 bases; junction bases outside the gene matches: 13. The CDR3 sequence: CAWSQSPGQGRTEAFF. The CDR3 bases are TGTGCCTGGAGCCAATCCCCGGGACAGGGAAGGACTGAAGCTTTCTTT.

The chain couples TRBV7-9 to TRBJ2-4, with a weak D call TRBD1 (5 bases). The CDR3 is made up of 17 amino acids. Trimming stripped 6 bases from V and 2 bases from J, with 20 bases between. Germline V lookup: CDR1 SEHNR, CDR2 FQNEAQ (reference sequence). The CDR3: CASRESGRDGTKNIQYF. For the CDR3, the DNA is TGTGCCAGCAGAGAATCAGGCAGGGATGGGACCAAAAACATTCAGTACTTC.

V gene TRBV5-4 combines with J gene TRBJ2-1, with TRBD2 matching over 7 bases. V shed 0 bases and J 2 bases; nucleotides not matched to a gene: 8. The CDR3 has 17 residues. The germline CDR1 and CDR2 sequences are SGHNT and YYREEE (reference sequence). The CDR3 spells CASSLGSGAGPYNEQFF. CDR3 bases: TGTGCCAGCAGCTTGGGCTCAGGAGCGGGGCCCTACAATGAGCAGTTCTTC.

The chain couples TRBV13 to TRBJ2-1, with 7 bases fitting TRBD2. V was clipped by 1 base and J by 0 bases; unmatched bases: 3. This CDR3 has 16 amino acids. Looked up from germline, CDR1 is PRHDT and CDR2 is FYEKMQ (reference sequence). In nucleotides, the CDR3 is TGTGCCAGCAGCTTAGTCCGGGAGGCCTCCTACAATGAGCAGTTCTTC. It encodes CASSLVREASYNEQFF.

The rearrangement joins TRBV5-6 to TRBJ1-2, with 8 bases lining up with TRBD1. V was clipped by 4 bases and J by 7 bases; unmatched bases: 3. The CDR3 consists of 12 residues. Germline loops: CDR1 SGHDT, CDR2 YYEEEE. The CDR3 here is CASSTGQAGYTF. In DNA, the CDR3 is TGTGCCAGCAGCACGGGACAGGCTGGCTACACCTTC.

This chain links TRBV5-4 with TRBJ2-1, with unresolved D. Trimming shortened V by 0 bases and J by 5 bases, and 9 bases separated the two germline ends. CDR3 length: 14 amino acids. Germline CDR1 reads SGHNT; CDR2 reads YYREEE (reference sequence). The CDR3 spells CASSLALYDNEQFF. The CDR3 DNA sequence: TGTGCCAGCAGCTTGGCCCTCTACGACAATGAGCAGTTCTTC.

The chain carries TRBV23-1 and TRBJ1-5; 8 nucleotides match TRBD1. TRBV23-1 is given ORF status, its function remaining uncertain. V was pared by 7 bases and J by 2 bases, with 4 bases of the junction left unmatched. The CDR3 covers 14 residues. The CDR3 spells CASMTGEGNQPQHF. CDR3 in DNA: TGCGCCAGCATGACAGGGGAGGGCAATCAGCCCCAGCATTTT.

V gene TRBV11-2 combines with J gene TRBJ1-1; D not certain. The ends were cut back, 6 bases at V and 2 bases at J, with 16 bases in the middle. The CDR3 has 15 residues. Germline CDR1 SGHAT, CDR2 FQNNGV. CDR3 loop: CASSPGRIVNTEAFF. DNA for the CDR3: TGTGCCAGCAGTCCCGGACGGATCGTTAACACTGAAGCTTTCTTT.

This rearrangement joins TRBV5-4 to TRBJ2-3, with unresolved D. The CDR3 sequence is 13 residues long. Trimming shortened V by 4 bases and J by 6 bases, and 12 bases separated the two germline ends. Germline lookup yields CDR1 SGHNT and CDR2 YYREEE (reference sequence). The DNA of the CDR3 is TGTGCCAGCAGCCTGGCGGAAAGCGATACGCAGTATTTT. Translation gives CASSLAESDTQYF.

This chain joins TRBV6-1 and TRBJ1-1, with D perhaps matching TRBD1 (6 bases). Looked up from germline, CDR1 is MNHNS and CDR2 is SASEGT. This CDR3 contains 16 residues. Trimming cost V 2 bases and J 1 base, with 14 bases left between them. The DNA for the CDR3 is TGTGCCAGCAGTGAACTCCCGATACAGGGGAACACTGAAGCTTTCTTT. Its translation is CASSELPIQGNTEAFF.

The chain recombines TRBV5-1 with TRBJ2-2; 7 nucleotides line up with TRBD1. The CDR3 runs to 15 residues. V lost 4 bases, J lost 5 bases, and 8 bases stayed unmatched. Germline CDR1 and CDR2: SGHRS and YFSETQ. The CDR3 region has the DNA TGCGCCAGCAGCGCTGACAGGGAGTTGACCGGGGAGCTGTTTTTT. It specifies CASSADRELTGELFF.

The chain couples TRBV6-1 to TRBJ1-5; D call uncertain. The germline CDR1 and CDR2 sequences are MNHNS and SASEGT. The ends were cut back, 2 bases at V and 2 bases at J, with 10 bases in the middle. This CDR3 spans 15 amino acids. The CDR3 is CASSELGGGNQPQHF. DNA of the CDR3: TGTGCCAGCAGTGAATTGGGAGGCGGCAATCAGCCCCAGCATTTT.

This clone was recorded once. V is TRBV19 and J is TRBJ2-2; D not resolved. The V gene lost 8 bases and the J gene lost 1 base, with 11 bases spanning the gap. Germline V gene sequence: CDR1 LNHDA, CDR2 SQIVND (reference sequence). The CDR3 extends over 14 amino acids. CDR3 nucleotide sequence: TGTGCCAGTGGACGGTCGCGGAACACCGGGGAGCTGTTTTTT. This translates into CASGRSRNTGELFF.

The rearrangement links TRBV18 to TRBJ1-6; D might be TRBD1 (5 bases). In germline, CDR1 is KGHSH, CDR2 LQKENI. This CDR3 spans 16 amino acids. Deletions cut 1 base from V and 9 bases from J, with 16 bases between. The CDR3 DNA sequence: TGTGCCAGCTCACCACAAGTTGGGGCTCGGGGTTCACCCCTCCACTTT. It translates to CASSPQVGARGSPLHF.

This chain uses TRBV30 with TRBJ2-1; a weak D match, TRBD2 (6 bases). Germline-derived CDR1 and CDR2 are GTSNPN and SVGIG (reference sequence). This CDR3 is 12 amino acids long. V was clipped by 4 bases and J by 15 bases, with 19 bases between them. The CDR3 region has the DNA TGTGCCTGGACATTCGGAGGGGTCGGACTGTTCTTC. It encodes CAWTFGGVGLFF.

The rearrangement joins TRBV5-6 to TRBJ2-7; perhaps TRBD1 as D (5 bases). CDR3 length: 14 residues. Trimming stripped 4 bases from V and 2 bases from J, with 13 bases between. Germline V gene data show CDR1 as SGHDT and CDR2 as YYEEEE. The CDR3 nucleotides read TGTGCCAGCAGCGGAGACAGTGCCCCCTACGAGCAGTACTTC. Protein sequence: CASSGDSAPYEQYF.

The V and J genes are TRBV9 and TRBJ2-5; D is uncertain. Trimming removed 0 bases at V and 4 bases at J, with 10 bases between. The CDR3 has 14 residues. CDR1 and CDR2 from the germline V gene are SGDLS and YYNGEE. The CDR3 bases are TGTGCCAGCAGCGTAGCTGAGACTGTAGAGACCCAGTACTTC. As protein: CASSVAETVETQYF.

The J gene is TRBJ2-1, the V gene TRBV19; D gene ambiguous. V dropped 4 bases and J dropped 6 bases, with 16 bases sitting between them. Looked up from germline, CDR1 is LNHDA and CDR2 is SQIVND (reference sequence). There are 15 residues in the CDR3. In nucleotides, the CDR3 is TGTGCCAGTAGTAAACCTAGTCGGTCCGTCAATGAGCAGTTCTTC. It encodes CASSKPSRSVNEQFF.

The V and J genes are TRBV6-6 and TRBJ1-1; a possible D gene is TRBD1 (6 bases). From germline, CDR1 is MNHNY and CDR2 SVGAGI (reference sequence). Trimming left V 6 bases short and J 10 bases short, with 12 bases between. CDR3 length: 11 residues. DNA for the CDR3: TGTGCCAGCAGAGGCGAGGGGGGAGCTTTCTTT. It specifies CASRGEGGAFF.

This chain links TRBV11-3 with TRBJ2-3, with D unclear. The CDR3 is 11 amino acids. V was pared by 5 bases and J by 3 bases, with 3 bases between. Germline CDR1 SGHNT, CDR2 YENEEA. This chain's CDR3 is CASSATDTQYF. DNA of the CDR3: TGTGCCAGCAGCGCTACAGATACGCAGTATTTT.

DNA for the CDR3: TGTGCCAGTAGTATGTACGTTGTTAGCAATCAGCCCCAGCATTTT. Protein sequence: CASSMYVVSNQPQHF. V is TRBV19 and J is TRBJ1-5; D gene unclear. This CDR3 region has 15 residues. The germline V and J ends were trimmed by 3 bases and 0 bases, with 9 bases remaining between them. CDR1 is LNHDA, CDR2 SQIVND, per germline (reference sequence).

J is TRBJ2-7 and V is TRBV5-1; either TRBD1 or TRBD2 may supply D (5 bases each). The CDR3 has 16 amino acids. V was shortened by 4 bases and J by 3 bases, with 20 bases between the two germline ends. CDR1 is SGHRS and CDR2 is YFSETQ in the germline V gene. The CDR3 reads CASSPEVGASVYEQYF. The CDR3 DNA reads TGCGCCAGCAGCCCAGAGGTCGGGGCTTCGGTCTACGAGCAGTACTTC.

The chain joins TRBV30 to TRBJ1-1; D not resolved. CDR3 length: 13 amino acids. Germline V lookup: CDR1 GTSNPN, CDR2 SVGIG (reference sequence). V was pared by 0 bases and J by 0 bases, with 5 bases between. CDR3: CAWSVTVNTEAFF. CDR3 nucleotides: TGTGCCTGGAGTGTAACGGTGAACACTGAAGCTTTCTTT.